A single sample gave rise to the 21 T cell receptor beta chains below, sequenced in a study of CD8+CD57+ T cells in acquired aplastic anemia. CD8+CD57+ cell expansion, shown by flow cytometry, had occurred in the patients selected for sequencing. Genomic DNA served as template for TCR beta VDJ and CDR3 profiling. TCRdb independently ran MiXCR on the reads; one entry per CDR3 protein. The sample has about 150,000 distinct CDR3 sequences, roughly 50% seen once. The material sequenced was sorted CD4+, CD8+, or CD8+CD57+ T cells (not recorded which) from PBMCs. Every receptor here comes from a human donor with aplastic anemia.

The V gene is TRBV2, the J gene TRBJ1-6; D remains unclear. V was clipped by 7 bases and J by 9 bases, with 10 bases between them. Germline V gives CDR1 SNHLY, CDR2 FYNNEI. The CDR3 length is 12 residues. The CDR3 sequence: CASTVGSSPLHF. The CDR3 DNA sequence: TGTGCCAGCACTGTCGGGAGTTCACCCCTCCACTTT.

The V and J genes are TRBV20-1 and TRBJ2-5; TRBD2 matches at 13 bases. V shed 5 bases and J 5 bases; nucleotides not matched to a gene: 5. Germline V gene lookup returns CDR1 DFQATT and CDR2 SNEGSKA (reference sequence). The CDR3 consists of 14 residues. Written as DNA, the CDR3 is TGCAGTGCTTACCAACTAGCGGGGGGGGAGACCCAGTACTTC. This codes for CSAYQLAGGETQYF.

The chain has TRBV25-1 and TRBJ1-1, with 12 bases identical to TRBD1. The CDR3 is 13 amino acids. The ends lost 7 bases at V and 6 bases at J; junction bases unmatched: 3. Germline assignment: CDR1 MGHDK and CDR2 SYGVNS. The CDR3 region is CASNGDRGPEAFF. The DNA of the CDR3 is TGTGCCAGCAACGGGGACAGGGGGCCTGAAGCTTTCTTT.

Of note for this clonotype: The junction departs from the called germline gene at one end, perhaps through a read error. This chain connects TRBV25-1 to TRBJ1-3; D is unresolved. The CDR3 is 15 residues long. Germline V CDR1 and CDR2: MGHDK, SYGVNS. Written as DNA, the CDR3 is TGTGCCAGCAGTGAATTTGGAAGCTCTGGAAGCACCATATATTTT. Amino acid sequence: CASSEFGSSGSTIYF.

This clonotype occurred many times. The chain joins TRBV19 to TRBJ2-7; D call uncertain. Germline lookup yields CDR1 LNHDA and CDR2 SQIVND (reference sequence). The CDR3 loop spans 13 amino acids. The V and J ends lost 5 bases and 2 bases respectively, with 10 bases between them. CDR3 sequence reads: CASSVRSPYEQYF. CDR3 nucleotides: TGTGCCAGTAGTGTCCGTTCCCCCTACGAGCAGTACTTC.

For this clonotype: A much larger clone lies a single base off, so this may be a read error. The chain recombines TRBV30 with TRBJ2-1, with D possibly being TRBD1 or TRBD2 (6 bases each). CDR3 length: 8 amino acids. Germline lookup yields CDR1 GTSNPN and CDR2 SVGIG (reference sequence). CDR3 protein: CAHQGGLF. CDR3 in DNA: TGTGCCCATCAAGGGGGGCTCTTC.

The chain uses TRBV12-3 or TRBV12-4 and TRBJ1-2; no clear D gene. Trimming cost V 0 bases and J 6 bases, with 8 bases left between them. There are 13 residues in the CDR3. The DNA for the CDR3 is TGTGCCAGCAGTTTAGCAGGGAGGGATGGCTACACCTTC. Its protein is CASSLAGRDGYTF.

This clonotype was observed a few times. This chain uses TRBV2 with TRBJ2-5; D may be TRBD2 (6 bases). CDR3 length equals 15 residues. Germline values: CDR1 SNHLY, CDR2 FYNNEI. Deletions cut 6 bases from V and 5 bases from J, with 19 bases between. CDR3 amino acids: CASSGGGGEMETQYF. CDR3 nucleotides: TGTGCCAGCAGCGGAGGCGGAGGGGAGATGGAGACCCAGTACTTC.

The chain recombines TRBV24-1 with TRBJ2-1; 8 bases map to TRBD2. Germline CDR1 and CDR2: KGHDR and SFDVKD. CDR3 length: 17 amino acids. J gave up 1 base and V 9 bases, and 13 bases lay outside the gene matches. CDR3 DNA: TGTGCCACCGGCGCGGCGGGGGGAAGTGGGTCCTACAATGAGCAGTTCTTC. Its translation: CATGAAGGSGSYNEQFF.

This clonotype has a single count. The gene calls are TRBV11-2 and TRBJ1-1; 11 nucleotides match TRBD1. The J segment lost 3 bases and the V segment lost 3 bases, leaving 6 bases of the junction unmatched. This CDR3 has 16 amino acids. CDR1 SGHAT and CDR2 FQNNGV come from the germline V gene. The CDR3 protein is CASSFLGTGGYTEAFF. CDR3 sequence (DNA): TGTGCCAGCAGCTTTTTGGGGACAGGGGGTTACACTGAAGCTTTCTTT.

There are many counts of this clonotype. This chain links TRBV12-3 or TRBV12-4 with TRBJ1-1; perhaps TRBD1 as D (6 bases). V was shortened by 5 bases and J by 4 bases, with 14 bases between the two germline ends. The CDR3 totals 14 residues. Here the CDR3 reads CASSQGNLGTEAFF. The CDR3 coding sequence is TGTGCCAGCAGTCAGGGGAATCTGGGCACTGAAGCTTTCTTT.

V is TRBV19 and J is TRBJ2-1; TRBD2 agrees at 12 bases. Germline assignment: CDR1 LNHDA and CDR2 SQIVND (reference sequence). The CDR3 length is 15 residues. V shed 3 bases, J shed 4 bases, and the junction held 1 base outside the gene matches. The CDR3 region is CASSIGTSGYNEQFF. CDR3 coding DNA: TGTGCCAGTAGTATCGGGACTAGCGGGTACAATGAGCAGTTCTTC.

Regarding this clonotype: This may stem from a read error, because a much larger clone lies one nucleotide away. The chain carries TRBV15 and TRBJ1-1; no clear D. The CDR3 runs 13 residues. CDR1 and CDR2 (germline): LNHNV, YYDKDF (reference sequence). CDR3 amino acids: CAASRVRNTEAFF. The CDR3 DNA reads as TGTGCCGCCAGCAGAGTAAGAAACACTGAAGCTTTCTTT.

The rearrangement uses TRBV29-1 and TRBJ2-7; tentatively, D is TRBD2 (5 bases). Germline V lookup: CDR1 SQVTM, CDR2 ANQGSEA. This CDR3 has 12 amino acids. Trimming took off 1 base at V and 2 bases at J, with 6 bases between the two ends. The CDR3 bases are TGCAGCGTTGAAGGGGAGACCTACGAGCAGTACTTC. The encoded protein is CSVEGETYEQYF.

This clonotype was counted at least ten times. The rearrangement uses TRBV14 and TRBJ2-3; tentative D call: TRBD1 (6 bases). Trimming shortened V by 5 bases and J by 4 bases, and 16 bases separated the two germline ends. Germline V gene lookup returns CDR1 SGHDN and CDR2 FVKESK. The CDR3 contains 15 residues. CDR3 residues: CASSTEQGSADTQYF. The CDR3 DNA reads TGTGCCAGCAGCACCGAACAGGGTTCCGCAGATACGCAGTATTTT. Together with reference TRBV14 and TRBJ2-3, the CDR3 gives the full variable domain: EAGVTQFPSHSVIEKGQTVTLRCDPISGHDNLYWYRRVMGKEIKFLLHFVKESKQDESGMPNNRFLAERTGGTYSTLKVQPAELEDSGVYFCASSTEQGSADTQYFGPGTRLTVL.

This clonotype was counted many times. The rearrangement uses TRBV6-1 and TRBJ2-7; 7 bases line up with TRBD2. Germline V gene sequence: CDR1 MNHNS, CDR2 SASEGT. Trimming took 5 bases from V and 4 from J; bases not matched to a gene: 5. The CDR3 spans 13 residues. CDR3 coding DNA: TGTGCCAGCAGTCGGACTAGTGGATACGAGCAGTACTTC. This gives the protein CASSRTSGYEQYF.

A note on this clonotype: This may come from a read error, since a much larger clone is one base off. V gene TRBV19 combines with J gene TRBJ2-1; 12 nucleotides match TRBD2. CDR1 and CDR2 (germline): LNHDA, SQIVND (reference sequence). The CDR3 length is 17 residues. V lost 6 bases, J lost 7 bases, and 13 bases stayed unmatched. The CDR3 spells CASREGTLAGGWNEQFF. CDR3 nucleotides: TGTGCCAGTAGGGAAGGGACGCTAGCGGGAGGGTGGAATGAGCAGTTCTTC.

CDR3 coding DNA: TGCAGTGCTAGAGTTGCGGGCACCGGGGAGCTGTTTTTT. It codes for CSARVAGTGELFF. V gene TRBV20-1 combines with J gene TRBJ2-2, with D perhaps TRBD2 (5 bases). V gave up 1 base and J gave up 4 bases, with 7 bases separating them. Looked up from germline, CDR1 is DFQATT and CDR2 is SNEGSKA (reference sequence). The CDR3 runs 13 residues.

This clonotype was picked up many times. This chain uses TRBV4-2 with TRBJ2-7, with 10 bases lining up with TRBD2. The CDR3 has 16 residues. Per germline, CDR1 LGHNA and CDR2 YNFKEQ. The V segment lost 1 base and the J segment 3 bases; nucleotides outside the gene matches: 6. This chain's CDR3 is CASSQVQGLAHYEQYF. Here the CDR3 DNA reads TGTGCCAGCAGCCAAGTGCAGGGACTAGCGCACTACGAGCAGTACTTC.

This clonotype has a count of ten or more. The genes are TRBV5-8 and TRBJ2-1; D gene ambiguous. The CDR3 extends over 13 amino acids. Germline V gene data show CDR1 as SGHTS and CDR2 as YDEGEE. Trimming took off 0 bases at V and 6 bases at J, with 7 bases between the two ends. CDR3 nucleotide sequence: TGTGCCAGCAGCTTGGGGTTAGTCAATGAGCAGTTCTTC. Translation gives CASSLGLVNEQFF. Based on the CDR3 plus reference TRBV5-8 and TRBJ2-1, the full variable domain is EAGVTQSPTHLIKTRGQQATLRCSPISGHTSVYWYQQALGLGLQFLLWYDEGEERNRGNFPPRFSGRQFPNYSSELNVNALELEDSALYLCASSLGLVNEQFFGPGTRLTVL.

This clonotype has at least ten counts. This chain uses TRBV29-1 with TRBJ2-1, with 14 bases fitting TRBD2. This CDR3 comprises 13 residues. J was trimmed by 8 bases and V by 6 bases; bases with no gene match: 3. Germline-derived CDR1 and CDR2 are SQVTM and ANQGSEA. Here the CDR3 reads CSVGTSGSYEQFF. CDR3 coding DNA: TGCAGCGTCGGGACTAGCGGGAGCTATGAGCAGTTCTTC.